The table lists the clone carrying this T cell receptor (beta chain) with a few counts. Participants reported their clinical history, and cohort assignment relied on those reports. Trimming at V came to 6 bases and at J to 2 bases, leaving 4 bases not matched to a gene. The CDR3 has 14 amino acids. CDR1 and CDR2 (germline): MDHEN, SYDVKM. This sample is drawn from a study of blood T cell repertoires in COVID-19. Clones were sequenced by immunoSEQ multiplex PCR, and TCRdb holds only the in-frame ones, with some missing. The table includes a few hundred thousand clones, more than 85% detected once. The sequenced material came from PBMCs or T cells enriched from blood (not recorded which). This receptor was obtained from a woman in her sixties or seventies who had recovered from COVID-19. This sequence joins TRBV28 and TRBJ1-3; TRBD1 matches at 7 bases. The CDR3 sequence: CASSTGATGNTIYF. In DNA, the CDR3 is TGTGCCAGCAGCACAGGGGCCACTGGAAACACCATATATTTT.